A single sample is the source of the 32 T cell receptor beta chains below, sequenced in a study of PD-1 blockade in classical Hodgkin lymphoma. The repertoire was sequenced with immunoSEQ multiplex PCR; TCRdb's copy has only in-frame clones and lacks some. This table holds around 17,000 clones, about 83% found once. Sample time point: newly diagnosed, previously untreated cHL patient sample. The source material was peripheral blood mononuclear cells (PBMCs). All receptors derive from a human donor with classical Hodgkin lymphoma.

A few counts support this clone. This chain connects TRBV10-1 to TRBJ2-3, with TRBD2 matching over 14 bases. The CDR3 has 16 residues. Germline CDR1 is WNHNN and CDR2 is SYGVQD (reference sequence). Trimming took 8 bases from V and 6 from J; bases not matched to a gene: 10. The CDR3 region is CASEPGLAGEWDTQYF. Written as DNA, the CDR3 is TGCGCCAGCGAGCCGGGACTAGCGGGAGAATGGGATACGCAGTATTTT.

V is TRBV19 and J is TRBJ1-1; 7 bases agree with TRBD1. V shed 2 bases, J shed 3 bases, and the junction held 3 bases outside the gene matches. CDR1 and CDR2 from the germline V gene are LNHDA and SQIVND (reference sequence). This CDR3 contains 14 residues. CDR3 DNA: TGTGCCAGTAGTATAAGTCAGGGGGACACTGAAGCTTTCTTT. It is translated as CASSISQGDTEAFF.

The chain uses TRBV7-7 and TRBJ2-5, with no clear D. Trimming pared 5 bases from V and 1 base from J, leaving 11 bases between. Per the germline V gene, CDR1 is SSHAT and CDR2 is FNYEAQ (reference sequence). This CDR3 region has 14 residues. This chain's CDR3 is CASSLFLGQETQYF. The CDR3 bases are TGTGCCAGCAGCCTCTTCCTTGGCCAAGAGACCCAGTACTTC. The full variable domain, rest sourced from reference TRBV7-7 and TRBJ2-5, is GAGVSQSPRYKVTKRGQDVTLRCDPISSHATLYWYQQALGQGPEFLTYFNYEAQPDKSGLPSDRFSAERPEGSISTLTIQRTEQRDSAMYRCASSLFLGQETQYFGPGTRLLVL.

The chain recombines TRBV4-2 with TRBJ2-5, with 10 positions matching TRBD2. V trimming: 2 bases; J trimming: 9 bases; junction bases outside the gene matches: 18. Per germline, CDR1 LGHNA and CDR2 YNFKEQ. CDR3 length equals 18 residues. The CDR3 DNA reads as TGTGCCAGCAGCCAACCCGGGCTAGCGGGAGTGGACGGTAGGGCCCAGTACTTC. Translated: CASSQPGLAGVDGRAQYF.

The rearrangement links TRBV10-2 to TRBJ2-7; D perhaps matches TRBD2 (5 bases). This CDR3 region has 16 residues. Germline loops: CDR1 WSHSY, CDR2 SAAADI. V was cut by 2 bases and J by 2 bases, with 16 bases left in between. CDR3 sequence: CASSENFVGVPYEQYF. CDR3 coding DNA: TGCGCCAGCAGTGAGAATTTTGTGGGAGTCCCCTACGAGCAGTACTTC.

This sequence joins TRBV6-1 and TRBJ2-7; 8 nucleotides align to TRBD2. The CDR3 sequence is 14 residues long. Per the germline V gene, CDR1 is MNHNS and CDR2 is SASEGT. Trimming at V came to 3 bases and at J to 6 bases, leaving 7 bases not matched to a gene. CDR3 residues: CASSEPGTSTEQYF. As DNA, the CDR3 is TGTGCCAGCAGTGAGCCCGGGACTAGTACCGAGCAGTACTTC.

The chain has TRBV19 and TRBJ2-1, with 8 bases lining up with TRBD2. Germline V lookup: CDR1 LNHDA, CDR2 SQIVND (reference sequence). Losses at the gene ends were 5 bases for V and 7 bases for J; bases not matched to a gene: 1. CDR3 length equals 12 residues. CDR3 residues: CASSPGGNEQFF. In DNA, the CDR3 is TGTGCCAGTAGTCCGGGAGGGAATGAGCAGTTCTTC. The whole variable domain, filled in from reference TRBV19 and TRBJ2-1, reads DGGITQSPKYLFRKEGQNVTLSCEQNLNHDAMYWYRQDPGQGLRLIYYSQIVNDFQKGDIAEGYSVSREKKESFPLTVTSAQKNPTAFYLCASSPGGNEQFFGPGTRLTVL.

On this clone: The germline gene is not matched at one end of the junction; a read error may be the cause. The gene calls are TRBV29-1 and TRBJ2-2, with 7 bases matching TRBD2. In germline, CDR1 is SQVTM, CDR2 ANQGSEA. The CDR3 runs 13 residues. The CDR3 loop is CSVVREGTGEPFF. In DNA, the CDR3 is TGCAGCGTTGTCAGGGAGGGGACCGGGGAGCCGTTTTTT.

Only a few counts were recorded for this clone. The J gene is TRBJ2-7, the V gene TRBV6-1, with D tentatively TRBD1 or TRBD2 (5 bases each). The CDR3 runs to 12 residues. Germline V CDR1 and CDR2: MNHNS, SASEGT. Between the trimmed V and J ends, which lost 4 bases and 2 bases, there was a span of 6 bases. Here the CDR3 reads CASSGDAYEQYF. DNA of the CDR3: TGTGCCAGCAGTGGGGACGCCTACGAGCAGTACTTC.

The V and J genes are TRBV28 and TRBJ1-1; tentatively, D is TRBD1 (6 bases). Per germline, CDR1 MDHEN and CDR2 SYDVKM. The CDR3 contains 12 residues. The V end lost 5 bases, the J end lost 7 bases, and 11 bases lay between the germline ends. The CDR3 here is CASSGRGGEAFF. CDR3 in DNA: TGTGCCAGCAGTGGGCGAGGGGGTGAAGCTTTCTTT.

The V and J genes are TRBV7-2 and TRBJ2-3, with D perhaps matching TRBD1 or TRBD2 (6 bases each). The CDR3 is made up of 15 amino acids. Trimming pared 5 bases from V and 2 bases from J, leaving 14 bases between. Germline V gene lookup returns CDR1 SGHTA and CDR2 FQGNSA. The CDR3 DNA reads TGTGCCAGCAGCCCGCGGGACAAATCCACAGATACGCAGTATTTT. It is translated as CASSPRDKSTDTQYF. The full variable domain, with the rest looked up from reference TRBV7-2 and TRBJ2-3, is GAGVSQSPSNKVTEKGKDVELRCDPISGHTALYWYRQSLGQGLEFLIYFQGNSAPDKSGLPSDRFSAERTGGSVSTLTIQRTQQEDSAVYLCASSPRDKSTDTQYFGPGTRLTVL.

The chain uses TRBV2 and TRBJ1-5; tentative D call: TRBD1 (5 bases). Deletions cut 4 bases from V and 3 bases from J, with 10 bases between. The CDR3 consists of 14 residues. The V gene's germline CDR1 is SNHLY and CDR2 FYNNEI. The CDR3 coding sequence is TGTGCCAGCAGTGGGGGGGTCTTCAATCAGCCCCAGCATTTT. Protein: CASSGGVFNQPQHF.

The V and J genes are TRBV19 and TRBJ1-2, with D unclear. CDR3 length: 15 amino acids. The V end lost 1 base, the J end lost 6 bases, and 15 bases lay between the germline ends. Per the germline V gene, CDR1 is LNHDA and CDR2 is SQIVND (reference sequence). As DNA, the CDR3 is TGTGCCAGTAGTATAGTTCCACGGCGGAGGGATGGCTACACCTTC. This sequence encodes CASSIVPRRRDGYTF.

V is TRBV28 and J is TRBJ1-5, with 7 positions matching TRBD1. The CDR3 length is 15 residues. CDR1 MDHEN and CDR2 SYDVKM come from the germline V gene. J lost 3 bases, V lost 8 bases, and 10 bases had no gene match. The CDR3 bases are TGTGCCAGCTTACAGGGGATGGAAAACAATCAGCCCCAGCATTTT. Translated, it gives CASLQGMENNQPQHF.

The J gene is TRBJ1-1, the V gene TRBV28, with TRBD1 as a possible D gene (5 bases). Deletions cut 10 bases from V and 1 base from J, with 19 bases between. This CDR3 comprises 15 residues. Germline lookup yields CDR1 MDHEN and CDR2 SYDVKM. The CDR3 region is CATLPGGSRNTEAFF. The DNA of the CDR3 is TGTGCCACCCTCCCGGGGGGATCGAGGAACACTGAAGCTTTCTTT.

V is TRBV10-3 and J is TRBJ2-2, with a possible D match to TRBD1 (5 bases). The CDR3 covers 16 residues. Deletions cut 2 bases from V and 0 bases from J, with 10 bases between. Germline loops: CDR1 ENHRY, CDR2 SYGVKD. The CDR3 DNA sequence: TGTGCCATCAGTGAGATTCCAGGGACGAACACCGGGGAGCTGTTTTTT. It yields the protein CAISEIPGTNTGELFF.

V usage is TRBV6-5 and J usage is TRBJ2-7; D call uncertain. The CDR3 loop spans 14 amino acids. In germline, CDR1 is MNHEY, CDR2 SVGAGI. The V and J ends lost 0 bases and 9 bases respectively, with 15 bases between them. The CDR3 sequence is CASSYSINKSWQYF. The DNA for the CDR3 is TGTGCCAGCAGTTACTCAATCAATAAGTCATGGCAGTACTTC.

The rearrangement uses TRBV7-2 and TRBJ1-5; tentatively, D is TRBD1 (5 bases). Germline CDR1 SGHTA, CDR2 FQGNSA. Deletions cut 2 bases from V and 11 bases from J, with 19 bases between. There are 15 residues in the CDR3. In DNA form, the CDR3 reads TGTGCCAGCAGCTTAAGGGCCGGGGCGGATGGGGCCCAGCATTTT. Translated, it gives CASSLRAGADGAQHF. Based on the CDR3 plus reference TRBV7-2 and TRBJ1-5, the full variable domain is GAGVSQSPSNKVTEKGKDVELRCDPISGHTALYWYRQSLGQGLEFLIYFQGNSAPDKSGLPSDRFSAERTGGSVSTLTIQRTQQEDSAVYLCASSLRAGADGAQHFGDGTRLSIL.

The chain combines TRBV7-2 with TRBJ2-7; 11 bases match TRBD2. This CDR3 has 15 amino acids. V shed 4 bases, J shed 0 bases, and the junction held 2 bases outside the gene matches. Germline V gene lookup returns CDR1 SGHTA and CDR2 FQGNSA. CDR3 sequence: CASSSTSGSSYEQYF. The CDR3 coding sequence is TGTGCCAGCAGCTCTACTAGCGGGAGCTCCTACGAGCAGTACTTC.

The chain employs TRBV27 and TRBJ1-6; 9 bases are shared with TRBD1. CDR3 length: 16 amino acids. Losses at the gene ends were 3 bases for V and 5 bases for J; bases not matched to a gene: 5. Germline loops: CDR1 MNHEY, CDR2 SMNVEV (reference sequence). In DNA, the CDR3 is TGTGCCAGCAGTTTTCTCACAGGGGGCCATAATTCACCCCTCCACTTT. Translation gives CASSFLTGGHNSPLHF.

The chain has TRBV19 and TRBJ2-4, with 8 nucleotides matching TRBD2. This CDR3 comprises 16 residues. J gave up 8 bases and V 4 bases, and 13 bases lay outside the gene matches. CDR1 LNHDA and CDR2 SQIVND come from the germline V gene (reference sequence). CDR3 protein: CASSRGTSSGGDIQYF. The DNA for the CDR3 is TGTGCCAGTAGTAGAGGGACTAGTTCTGGAGGGGACATTCAGTACTTC.

This sequence joins TRBV9 and TRBJ2-3; 11 nucleotides align to TRBD1. The junction had 10 bases not matched to a gene; V was cut back by 0 bases and J by 4 bases. CDR1 and CDR2 from the germline V gene are SGDLS and YYNGEE. The CDR3 totals 18 residues. The CDR3 nucleotides are TGTGCCAGCAGCGTAGTTGGGTCCGGACAGGGGGCGGCAGATACGCAGTATTTT. Protein product: CASSVVGSGQGAADTQYF.

J is TRBJ2-7 and V is TRBV18; 11 positions agree with TRBD1. Germline CDR1 is KGHSH and CDR2 is LQKENI. V trimming: 4 bases; J trimming: 6 bases; junction bases outside the gene matches: 8. The CDR3 totals 15 residues. DNA of the CDR3: TGTGCCAGCTCACGATCGGGACAGGGGGAAGGCGAGCAGTACTTC. As protein: CASSRSGQGEGEQYF.

V is TRBV6-1 and J is TRBJ2-5; D gene ambiguous. V was clipped by 3 bases and J by 5 bases, with 16 bases between them. This CDR3 has 15 amino acids. CDR1 is MNHNS, CDR2 SASEGT, per germline. Here the CDR3 DNA reads TGTGCCAGCAGTGAGAAGGGCAACTGGCATGAGACCCAGTACTTC. This gives the protein CASSEKGNWHETQYF.

The rearrangement links TRBV5-1 to TRBJ2-2, with no clear D. This CDR3 contains 13 residues. The V end lost 4 bases, the J end lost 4 bases, and 8 bases lay between the germline ends. The V gene's germline CDR1 is SGHRS and CDR2 YFSETQ. The CDR3 nucleotides are TGCGCCAGCAGCCTGACATTCACCGGGGAGCTGTTTTTT. Its protein is CASSLTFTGELFF. The full variable domain, rest sourced from reference TRBV5-1 and TRBJ2-2, is KAGVTQTPRYLIKTRGQQVTLSCSPISGHRSVSWYQQTPGQGLQFLFEYFSETQRNKGNFPGRFSGRQFSNSRSEMNVSTLELGDSALYLCASSLTFTGELFFGEGSRLTVL.

This chain joins TRBV2 and TRBJ2-7; D is tentatively TRBD1 or TRBD2 (5 bases each). The CDR3 runs to 13 residues. The germline V gene encodes CDR1 SNHLY and CDR2 FYNNEI. Trimming cost V 6 bases and J 0 bases, with 9 bases left between them. In DNA, the CDR3 is TGTGCCAGCAGCCGGGACGGCTCCTACGAGCAGTACTTC. The encoded protein is CASSRDGSYEQYF.

The V gene is TRBV25-1, the J gene TRBJ1-4; 7 nucleotides match TRBD1. The CDR3 loop spans 13 amino acids. The V gene end was trimmed by 4 bases and the J gene end by 8 bases; junction bases not matched to a gene: 4. Germline CDR1 is MGHDK and CDR2 is SYGVNS. The CDR3 DNA sequence: TGTGCCAGCAGTGTTCCAGGGGGGGAAAAACTGTTTTTT. Translating gives CASSVPGGEKLFF.

The chain recombines TRBV19 with TRBJ2-1, with 12 bases that match TRBD2. V shed 7 bases, J shed 5 bases, and the junction held 6 bases outside the gene matches. Germline assignment: CDR1 LNHDA and CDR2 SQIVND (reference sequence). This CDR3 region has 15 residues. DNA for the CDR3: TGTGCCAGTATACGGACTAGCGGGACCGACAATGAGCAGTTCTTC. This sequence encodes CASIRTSGTDNEQFF.

The table lists this clone with a few counts. This chain uses TRBV11-2 with TRBJ2-1; maybe TRBD2 (6 bases). The V end was cut by 4 bases, the J end by 15 bases, with 13 bases between. The CDR3 contains 11 residues. CDR1 is SGHAT, CDR2 FQNNGV, per germline. CDR3 coding DNA: TGTGCCAGCAGCTCTACGACTAGGCTGTTCTTC. Its protein product is CASSSTTRLFF.

This rearrangement joins TRBV9 to TRBJ2-3, with TRBD1 as a possible D gene (6 bases). CDR1 and CDR2 (germline): SGDLS, YYNGEE. CDR3 size: 16 residues. The V end was cut by 0 bases, the J end by 2 bases, with 13 bases between. The CDR3 DNA reads TGTGCCAGCAGCGTAGCCGGGACAAGGACCACAGATACGCAGTATTTT. Amino acids: CASSVAGTRTTDTQYF.

V gene TRBV10-3 combines with J gene TRBJ2-2; D remains unclear. Trimming cost V 3 bases and J 7 bases, with 6 bases left between them. This CDR3 comprises 12 residues. Germline CDR1 reads ENHRY; CDR2 reads SYGVKD. The CDR3 region is CAISDPLGELFF. CDR3 DNA: TGTGCCATCAGTGACCCTCTCGGGGAGCTGTTTTTT.

J is TRBJ1-1 and V is TRBV6-5; no reliable D call. The CDR3 runs to 16 residues. Trimming stripped 1 base from V and 1 base from J, with 13 bases between. Germline values: CDR1 MNHEY, CDR2 SVGAGI. The CDR3 protein is CASSYFLEWGNTEAFF. Here the CDR3 DNA reads TGTGCCAGCAGTTACTTCCTTGAATGGGGGAACACTGAAGCTTTCTTT.